The clone carrying this TCR beta chain is a singleton in its sample. This sample is part of a study of cytomegalovirus exposure and HLA in healthy donors. This CDR3 spans 15 amino acids. V lost 0 bases to trimming and J lost 2 bases; unmatched junction nucleotides: 2. Germline V CDR1 and CDR2: MRHNA, SNTAGT. PCR primers comprised 60 Vbeta and 13 Jbeta primers. Assay used: immunoSEQ multiplex PCR; TCRdb lists only in-frame clones, some missing. The table shows tens of thousands of clones, with roughly 80% occurring only once. This chain connects TRBV6-4 to TRBJ1-2, with 8 bases identical to TRBD1. The sequence came from a male donor in good health and CMV-seronegative. The sample taken for sequencing was PBMCs. The chain's CDR3 is CASSDSNRGNYGYTF. The DNA of the CDR3 is TGTGCCAGCAGTGACTCGAACAGGGGGAACTATGGCTACACCTTC.